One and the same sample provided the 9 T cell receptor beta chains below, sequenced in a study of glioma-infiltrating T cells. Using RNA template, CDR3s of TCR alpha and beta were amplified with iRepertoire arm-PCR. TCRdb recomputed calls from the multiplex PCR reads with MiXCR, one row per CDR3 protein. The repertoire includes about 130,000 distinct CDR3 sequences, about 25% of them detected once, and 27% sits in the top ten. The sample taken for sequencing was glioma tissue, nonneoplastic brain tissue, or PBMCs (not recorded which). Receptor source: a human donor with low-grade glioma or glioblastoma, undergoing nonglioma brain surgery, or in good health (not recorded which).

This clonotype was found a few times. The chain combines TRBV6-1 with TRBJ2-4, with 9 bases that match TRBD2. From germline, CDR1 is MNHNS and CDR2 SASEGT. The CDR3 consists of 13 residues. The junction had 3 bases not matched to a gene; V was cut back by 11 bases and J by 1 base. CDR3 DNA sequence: TGTGCCGCGGGGGGGGCGGCCAAAAACATTCAGTACTTC. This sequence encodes CAAGGAAKNIQYF.

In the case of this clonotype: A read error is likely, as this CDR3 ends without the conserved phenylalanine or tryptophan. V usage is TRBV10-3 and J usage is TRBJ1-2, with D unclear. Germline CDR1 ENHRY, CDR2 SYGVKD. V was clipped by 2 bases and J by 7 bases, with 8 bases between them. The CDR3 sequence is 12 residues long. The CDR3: CAISESIFGYTL. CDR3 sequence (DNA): TGTGCCATCAGTGAGAGCATCTTTGGCTACACCCTC.

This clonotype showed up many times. CDR3 in DNA: TGTGCCAGCAGCTTAAGGGAAAGCGGGCCAGATACGCAGTATTTT. Translated: CASSLRESGPDTQYF. The chain couples TRBV11-2 to TRBJ2-3; D may be TRBD2 (6 bases). The CDR3 is made up of 15 amino acids. Trimming removed 2 bases from V and 4 bases from J, with 13 bases in between. CDR1 is SGHAT and CDR2 is FQNNGV in the germline V gene.

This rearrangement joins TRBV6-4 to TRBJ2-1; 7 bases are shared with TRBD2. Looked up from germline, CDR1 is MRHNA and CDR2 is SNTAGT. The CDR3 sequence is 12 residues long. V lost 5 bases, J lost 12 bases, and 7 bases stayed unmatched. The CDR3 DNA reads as TGTGCCAGCAGTTTACCGGGGGGAAGGCAGTTCTTC. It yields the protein CASSLPGGRQFF.

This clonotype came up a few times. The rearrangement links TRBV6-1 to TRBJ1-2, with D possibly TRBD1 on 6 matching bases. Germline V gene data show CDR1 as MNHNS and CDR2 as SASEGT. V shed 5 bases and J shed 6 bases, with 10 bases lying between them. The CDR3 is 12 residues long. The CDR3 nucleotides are TGTGCCAGCAGTAACAGGGACGATGGCTACACCTTC. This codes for CASSNRDDGYTF.

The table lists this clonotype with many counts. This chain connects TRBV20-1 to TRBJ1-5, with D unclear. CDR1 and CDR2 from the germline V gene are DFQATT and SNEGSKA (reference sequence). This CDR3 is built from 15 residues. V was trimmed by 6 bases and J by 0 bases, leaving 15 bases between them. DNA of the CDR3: TGCAGTGCCGCACCCGTGGGGAATAGCAATCAGCCCCAGCATTTT. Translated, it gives CSAAPVGNSNQPQHF.

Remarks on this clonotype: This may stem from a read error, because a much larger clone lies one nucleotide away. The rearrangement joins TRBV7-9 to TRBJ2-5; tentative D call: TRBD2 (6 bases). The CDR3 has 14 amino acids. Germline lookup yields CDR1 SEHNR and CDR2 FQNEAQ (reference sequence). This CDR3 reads CASSFGGYQEAQYF. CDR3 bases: TGTGCCAGCAGCTTCGGGGGATACCAAGAGGCCCAGTACTTC.

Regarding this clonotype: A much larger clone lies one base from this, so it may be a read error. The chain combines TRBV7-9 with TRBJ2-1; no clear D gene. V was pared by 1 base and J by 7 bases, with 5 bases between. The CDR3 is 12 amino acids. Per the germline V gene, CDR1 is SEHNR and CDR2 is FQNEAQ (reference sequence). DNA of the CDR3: TGTGCCAGCAGCTTAGTGGGAAATGAGCAGTTCTTC. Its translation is CASSLVGNEQFF.

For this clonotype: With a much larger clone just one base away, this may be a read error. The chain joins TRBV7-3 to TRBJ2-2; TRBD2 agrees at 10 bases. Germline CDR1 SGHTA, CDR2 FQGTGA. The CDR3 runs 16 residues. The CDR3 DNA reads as TGTGCCAGCAGCTTACAGCGGGGGGGGAACACCGGGGAGCCGTTTTTT. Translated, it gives CASSLQRGGNTGEPFF.